Below, 28 T cell receptor beta chains from the same sample are listed, as sequenced in a study of CD8 T cells in Susac syndrome. The authors reverse transcribed roughly 0.5 to 1 ug RNA with random hexamers. TCRdb re-called the immunoSEQ multiplex PCR reads through MiXCR, storing one row per CDR3 protein. The table records over 130,000 distinct CDR3 sequences, 95% of them present only once. Sequenced: CD4+ T cells from PBMCs. These receptor sequences come from a human donor with Susac syndrome.

This clonotype was observed once. The chain uses TRBV6-5 and TRBJ2-3, with D maybe TRBD1 (7 bases). Trimming removed 3 bases at V and 5 bases at J, with 21 bases between. Per germline, CDR1 MNHEY and CDR2 SVGAGI. The length of the CDR3 is 17 residues. CDR3 sequence reads: CASSYGTASAYGDTQYF. CDR3 DNA sequence: TGTGCCAGCAGTTATGGGACAGCTAGCGCATACGGAGATACGCAGTATTTT.

The V call is TRBV20-1, the J call TRBJ2-5; D gene ambiguous. The V gene's germline CDR1 is DFQATT and CDR2 SNEGSKA (reference sequence). CDR3 size: 13 residues. Deletions cut 0 bases from V and 5 bases from J, with 10 bases between. The DNA for the CDR3 is TGCAGTGCTAGAGATGGCGTAAACGAGACCCAGTACTTC. Protein: CSARDGVNETQYF.

The chain carries TRBV28 and TRBJ1-2; perhaps TRBD1 as D (6 bases). The CDR3 is 14 amino acids. Germline CDR1 reads MDHEN; CDR2 reads SYDVKM. V shed 7 bases and J shed 2 bases, with 14 bases lying between them. For the CDR3, the DNA is TGTGCCAGCACCACTACAGGGTCAAACTATGGCTACACCTTC. Amino acids: CASTTTGSNYGYTF.

The V and J genes are TRBV7-3 and TRBJ2-1; tentatively, D is TRBD2 (5 bases). The ends were cut back, 2 bases at V and 0 bases at J, with 8 bases in the middle. The CDR3 spans 15 residues. Germline V lookup: CDR1 SGHTA, CDR2 FQGTGA. The chain's CDR3 is CASSLVGSSYNEQFF. The CDR3 region has the DNA TGTGCCAGCAGCTTAGTGGGGAGCTCCTACAATGAGCAGTTCTTC.

The rearrangement uses TRBV29-1 and TRBJ2-1, with D possibly being TRBD1 or TRBD2 (6 bases each). Per the germline V gene, CDR1 is SQVTM and CDR2 is ANQGSEA. V dropped 6 bases and J dropped 0 bases, with 21 bases sitting between them. This CDR3 comprises 17 residues. CDR3 DNA sequence: TGCAGCGTCCCCATTATTCTAGCGACAGGCTCCTACAATGAGCAGTTCTTC. Amino acids: CSVPIILATGSYNEQFF.

The chain employs TRBV2 and TRBJ2-5; D perhaps matches TRBD2 (6 bases). The V gene's germline CDR1 is SNHLY and CDR2 FYNNEI. The CDR3 totals 14 residues. V was shortened by 8 bases and J by 1 base, with 14 bases between the two germline ends. CDR3 sequence reads: CASHGGTRQETQYF. The CDR3 nucleotides are TGTGCCAGCCACGGAGGGACCCGCCAAGAGACCCAGTACTTC.

The chain employs TRBV9 and TRBJ2-7, with D perhaps TRBD2 (5 bases). Trimming cost V 2 bases and J 6 bases, with 15 bases left between them. This CDR3 region has 14 residues. CDR1 and CDR2 (germline): SGDLS, YYNGEE. CDR3 in DNA: TGTGCCAGCAGCGTCGAAGTAGAACGGGGCGAGCAGTACTTC. Translation: CASSVEVERGEQYF.

The chain carries TRBV9 and TRBJ2-7, with 7 bases matching TRBD2. Germline V gene lookup returns CDR1 SGDLS and CDR2 YYNGEE. J was trimmed by 2 bases and V by 2 bases; bases with no gene match: 7. The CDR3 runs to 15 residues. The CDR3 loop reads CASSVDPGTTYEQYF. DNA for the CDR3: TGTGCCAGCAGCGTTGATCCGGGGACTACCTACGAGCAGTACTTC.

The genes are TRBV29-1 and TRBJ1-1; 11 bases fit TRBD1. Germline-derived CDR1 and CDR2 are SQVTM and ANQGSEA. This CDR3 is 12 amino acids long. Trimming cost V 6 bases and J 4 bases; bases outside gene matches: 1. The CDR3 nucleotides read TGCAGCGTGGGGACAGGGGGCACTGAAGCTTTCTTT. Residues: CSVGTGGTEAFF.

The V gene is TRBV14, the J gene TRBJ2-1, with 12 nucleotides matching TRBD2. Germline V lookup: CDR1 SGHDN, CDR2 FVKESK. With 2 bases clipped from V and 7 bases from J, the junction kept 6 bases outside the gene matches. The CDR3 is made up of 16 amino acids. CDR3 bases: TGTGCCAGCAGCCAAATTTTTGGACTAGCGGGAAATGAGCAGTTCTTC. As protein: CASSQIFGLAGNEQFF.

V and J are TRBV15 and TRBJ2-3, with TRBD2 matching 12 bases. The germline CDR1 and CDR2 sequences are LNHNV and YYDKDF (reference sequence). This CDR3 spans 16 amino acids. J lost 2 bases, V lost 5 bases, and 5 bases had no gene match. The DNA for the CDR3 is TGTGCCACCAGCCGAGGACTAGCGGGATTCACAGATACGCAGTATTTT. Protein: CATSRGLAGFTDTQYF.

This chain joins TRBV28 and TRBJ2-5, with 8 bases identical to TRBD2. J gave up 3 bases and V 6 bases, and 6 bases lay outside the gene matches. Germline V gene sequence: CDR1 MDHEN, CDR2 SYDVKM. The CDR3 contains 14 residues. The CDR3 DNA reads as TGTGCCAGCAGCCGTGCCGGGAGGGAAGAGACCCAGTACTTC. This codes for CASSRAGREETQYF.

This clonotype was recorded only once. The CDR3 DNA is TGTGCCACCAGTGCCCCGGACGGGGAGTCTGGCTATGGCTACACCTTC. Translated, it gives CATSAPDGESGYGYTF. This chain connects TRBV24-1 to TRBJ1-2; no clear D. The CDR3 runs to 16 residues. The ends were cut back, 5 bases at V and 4 bases at J, with 19 bases in the middle. Germline CDR1 and CDR2: KGHDR and SFDVKD.

V gene TRBV3-1 combines with J gene TRBJ1-1; TRBD1 matches 7 bases. Germline V gene sequence: CDR1 LGHDT, CDR2 YNNKEL (reference sequence). This CDR3 has 11 amino acids. The trim removed 5 bases at V and 10 bases at J, leaving 4 bases unmatched. The CDR3 nucleotides read TGTGCCAGCAGCAGGGGGCCGGGAGCTTTCTTT. Its translation is CASSRGPGAFF.

The rearrangement joins TRBV20-1 to TRBJ2-7, with D possibly matching TRBD2 (6 bases). The CDR3 extends over 13 amino acids. Trimming took off 6 bases at V and 3 bases at J, with 15 bases between the two ends. Germline CDR1 and CDR2: DFQATT and SNEGSKA (reference sequence). The CDR3 region is CSAKGLSGYEQYF. The CDR3 coding sequence is TGCAGTGCGAAGGGACTGTCCGGCTACGAGCAGTACTTC.

The CDR3 bases are TGCGCCAGCAGCCAAGACAGGGTGGGTAGCAATCAGCCCCAGCATTTT. Translated: CASSQDRVGSNQPQHF. This sequence joins TRBV4-1 and TRBJ1-5; perhaps TRBD1 as D (5 bases). Trimming took off 0 bases at V and 0 bases at J, with 9 bases between the two ends. Germline values: CDR1 MGHRA, CDR2 YSYEKL. The CDR3 contains 16 residues.

The genes are TRBV4-1 and TRBJ2-3, with a possible D match to TRBD1 (6 bases). V gave up 4 bases and J gave up 11 bases, with 16 bases separating them. The CDR3 has 13 amino acids. Germline CDR1 is MGHRA and CDR2 is YSYEKL. The CDR3 here is CASSPSDNREQYF. The DNA of the CDR3 is TGCGCCAGCAGCCCAAGCGATAACAGGGAGCAGTATTTT.

The V gene is TRBV20-1, the J gene TRBJ2-1; maybe TRBD1 (6 bases). The CDR3 contains 12 residues. Trimming removed 3 bases from V and 8 bases from J, with 11 bases in between. CDR1 DFQATT and CDR2 SNEGSKA come from the germline V gene (reference sequence). The CDR3 DNA follows: TGCAGTGCTAGGGTTCAGGGGTATGAGCAGTTCTTC. Translating it yields CSARVQGYEQFF.

The V gene is TRBV9, the J gene TRBJ2-5; D possibly corresponds to TRBD1 (6 bases). Germline CDR1 and CDR2: SGDLS and YYNGEE. The CDR3 runs 16 residues. Deletions cut 3 bases from V and 1 base from J, with 16 bases between. The CDR3 protein is CASSERSTGLQETQYF. The CDR3 DNA sequence: TGTGCCAGCAGCGAACGGTCCACAGGGCTCCAAGAGACCCAGTACTTC.

CDR3: CASSAASGHEQFF. As DNA, the CDR3 is TGTGCCAGCAGTGCCGCTAGTGGGCATGAGCAGTTCTTC. V gene TRBV28 combines with J gene TRBJ2-1, with D hard to call. Germline lookup yields CDR1 MDHEN and CDR2 SYDVKM. The germline V and J ends were trimmed by 5 bases and 8 bases, with 13 bases remaining between them. The CDR3 totals 13 residues.

V usage is TRBV12-5 and J usage is TRBJ1-2; D is unclear. The CDR3 has 14 amino acids. Looked up from germline, CDR1 is LGHNT and CDR2 is FRNRAP. V was clipped by 0 bases and J by 3 bases, with 8 bases between them. CDR3 sequence reads: CASGLVGIDYGYTF. The CDR3 nucleotides are TGTGCTAGTGGTTTGGTAGGGATCGACTATGGCTACACCTTC.

The V gene is TRBV11-2, the J gene TRBJ2-5, with 10 positions matching TRBD1. CDR3 size: 15 residues. In germline, CDR1 is SGHAT, CDR2 FQNNGV. Losses at the gene ends were 5 bases for V and 4 bases for J; bases not matched to a gene: 7. As DNA, the CDR3 is TGTGCCAGCAGCACCTCGACAGGGGGCGGAGAGACCCAGTACTTC. It specifies CASSTSTGGGETQYF.

This sequence joins TRBV12-3 or TRBV12-4 and TRBJ2-7; a possible D gene is TRBD1 (5 bases). This CDR3 has 14 residues. Trimming took off 6 bases at V and 0 bases at J, with 12 bases between the two ends. DNA of the CDR3: TGTGCCAGCAGCTACAGGCGAGACTCCTACGAGCAGTACTTC. As protein: CASSYRRDSYEQYF.

J is TRBJ2-5 and V is TRBV7-2; D tentatively reads TRBD1 or TRBD2 (6 bases each). Trimming removed 6 bases from V and 5 bases from J, with 10 bases in between. The CDR3 is made up of 12 amino acids. Germline-derived CDR1 and CDR2 are SGHTA and FQGNSA. The CDR3 loop reads CASRGAGETQYF. The CDR3 DNA sequence: TGTGCCAGCAGGGGGGCGGGGGAGACCCAGTACTTC.

This chain joins TRBV30 and TRBJ1-2, with 7 nucleotides matching TRBD1. V trimming: 4 bases; J trimming: 4 bases; junction bases outside the gene matches: 9. The germline V gene encodes CDR1 GTSNPN and CDR2 SVGIG (reference sequence). This CDR3 contains 14 residues. The CDR3 sequence: CAWTGQTTFYGYTF. CDR3 sequence (DNA): TGTGCCTGGACGGGACAGACGACCTTCTATGGCTACACCTTC.

The J gene is TRBJ2-5, the V gene TRBV7-9; D possibly uses TRBD1 or TRBD2 (6 bases each). The CDR3 contains 13 residues. Germline V lookup: CDR1 SEHNR, CDR2 FQNEAQ (reference sequence). V was clipped by 5 bases and J by 4 bases, with 11 bases between them. CDR3 DNA sequence: TGTGCCAGCAGCGGAGGGGGTTTAGAGACCCAGTACTTC. Translation gives CASSGGGLETQYF.

The chain combines TRBV18 with TRBJ2-7, with a weak D call TRBD1 (5 bases). V lost 3 bases and J lost 0, with 9 bases in between. The CDR3 has 14 amino acids. CDR1 and CDR2 (germline): KGHSH, LQKENI. CDR3 in amino acids: CASSPETVSYEQYF. CDR3 DNA: TGTGCCAGCTCACCGGAGACAGTCTCCTACGAGCAGTACTTC.

The V and J genes are TRBV20-1 and TRBJ2-7; no reliable D call. The CDR3 is made up of 14 amino acids. Trimming stripped 6 bases from V and 3 bases from J, with 18 bases between. In germline, CDR1 is DFQATT, CDR2 SNEGSKA (reference sequence). CDR3 in amino acids: CSATLRRPNYEQYF. The CDR3 nucleotides are TGCAGTGCCACTCTACGGCGGCCAAACTACGAGCAGTACTTC.